The 27 T cell receptor beta chains listed next were all sequenced from one sample in a study of metastatic and nonmetastatic thyroid tumors. Using MiXCR, TCRdb re-called clones from the PCR reads. Of 14,000 to 15,000 clones listed, 20% to 30% are singletons. No treatment of any kind had been given to any patient before thyroid surgery. Sequenced material: tumor tissue. The receptors come from a female donor with papillary thyroid cancer or a benign thyroid nodule (not recorded which). Some clones in this sample may be carry-over from other donors' samples.

About this clone: This could be a read error, since a much larger clone is one nucleotide away. The rearrangement uses TRBV5-1 and TRBJ2-3; D is unresolved. This CDR3 is built from 13 residues. Germline V gene lookup returns CDR1 SGHRS and CDR2 YFSETQ. Trimming left V 0 bases short and J 0 bases short, with 2 bases between. The CDR3 region is CASSLVSTDTQYF. The CDR3 nucleotides are TGCGCCAGCAGCTTGGTTAGCACAGATACGCAGTATTTT.

The V gene is TRBV27, the J gene TRBJ2-7; no definite D call. The germline V gene has CDR1 MNHEY and CDR2 SMNVEV (reference sequence). This CDR3 spans 12 amino acids. Trimming removed 5 bases at V and 5 bases at J, with 10 bases between. CDR3 in amino acids: CASSPRPHEQYF. The CDR3 region has the DNA TGTGCCAGCAGTCCACGCCCCCACGAGCAGTACTTC.

The V and J genes are TRBV20-1 and TRBJ2-1; D unclear. Germline CDR1 and CDR2: DFQATT and SNEGSKA (reference sequence). V lost 0 bases and J lost 2, with 8 bases in between. The CDR3 runs 14 residues. The CDR3 reads CSARDFSTYNEQFF. The CDR3 bases are TGCAGTGCTAGAGATTTCTCCACCTACAATGAGCAGTTCTTC.

The chain couples TRBV28 to TRBJ1-5; D uncertain. CDR1 and CDR2 (germline): MDHEN, SYDVKM. V lost 6 bases, J lost 7 bases, and 13 bases lay in between. The CDR3 extends over 13 amino acids. The CDR3 DNA reads TGTGCCAGCAGATCTGAACAGTTCCAGCCCCAGCATTTT. It translates to CASRSEQFQPQHF.

Ten or more counts support this clone. Other nucleotide sequences from this sample produce the same CDR3. The chain is built from TRBV20-1 and TRBJ2-7, with D possibly matching TRBD1 (6 bases). The CDR3 is 12 residues long. Trimming shortened V by 6 bases and J by 3 bases, and 12 bases separated the two germline ends. The germline gives CDR1 DFQATT, CDR2 SNEGSKA (reference sequence). CDR3 sequence (DNA): TGCAGTGCAGCCCGGGACAACTACGAGCAGTACTTC. The encoded protein is CSAARDNYEQYF.

This clone turned up a few times. A read error may produce the germline difference seen at one junction end. The rearrangement joins TRBV6-1 to TRBJ1-1; 7 positions agree with TRBD1. This CDR3 has 15 amino acids. Germline V gene lookup returns CDR1 MNHNS and CDR2 SASEGT. The CDR3 DNA follows: TGCGCCGGGTCCGGGACAGATTTTTTGAACACTGAAGCTCTCTTT. Protein product: CAGSGTDFLNTEALF.

The rearrangement links TRBV2 to TRBJ2-1; a possible D gene is TRBD1 (9 bases). This CDR3 contains 20 residues. V dropped 1 base and J dropped 0 bases, with 22 bases sitting between them. Germline V lookup: CDR1 SNHLY, CDR2 FYNNEI. As DNA, the CDR3 is TGTGCCAGCAGTGAAGGGGACAGGGTTAGCGGGAAGTACTCCTACAATGAGCAGTTCTTC. Translated, it gives CASSEGDRVSGKYSYNEQFF.

This chain links TRBV5-1 with TRBJ2-7, with a weak D call TRBD2 (6 bases). Trimming shortened V by 4 bases and J by 7 bases, and 18 bases separated the two germline ends. Germline assignment: CDR1 SGHRS and CDR2 YFSETQ. The CDR3 length is 14 residues. The CDR3 region has the DNA TGCGCCAGCAGCGAATATAGCGGTAAGGTTGAGCAGTACTTC. As protein: CASSEYSGKVEQYF.

This clone has more than one count but fewer than ten. This rearrangement joins TRBV30 to TRBJ2-7; D is unresolved. This CDR3 contains 15 residues. The V end was cut by 2 bases, the J end by 0 bases, with 14 bases between. From germline, CDR1 is GTSNPN and CDR2 SVGIG (reference sequence). Written as DNA, the CDR3 is TGTGCCTGGAGTCCCAGCGTCCGCACCTCCTACGAGCAGTACTTC. It specifies CAWSPSVRTSYEQYF.

This clone showed up many times. The genes are TRBV20-1 and TRBJ2-7, with 8 bases fitting TRBD2. J gave up 7 bases and V 3 bases, and 11 bases lay outside the gene matches. This CDR3 has 14 amino acids. CDR1 DFQATT and CDR2 SNEGSKA come from the germline V gene (reference sequence). Here the CDR3 reads CSASRLAGHPEQYF. The CDR3 DNA follows: TGCAGTGCTAGTAGGCTAGCGGGCCACCCTGAGCAGTACTTC.

In its sample, this clone ranks as medium-sized. The chain carries TRBV28 and TRBJ1-2; unclear D gene. The CDR3 sequence is 13 residues long. The V gene's germline CDR1 is MDHEN and CDR2 SYDVKM. With 3 bases removed from V and 8 bases from J, the gap between germline ends came to 13 bases. CDR3 in DNA: TGTGCCAGCAGTTTTGGGGATCAGGCCGGCTACACCTTC. Translated: CASSFGDQAGYTF.

This clone appeared many times. The V and J genes are TRBV20-1 and TRBJ2-7; D gene ambiguous. The CDR3 length is 12 residues. Deletions cut 5 bases from V and 5 bases from J, with 13 bases between. In germline, CDR1 is DFQATT, CDR2 SNEGSKA (reference sequence). The CDR3 here is CSAQPPKHEQYF. The CDR3 DNA follows: TGCAGTGCTCAACCGCCAAAACACGAGCAGTACTTC.

This clone was seen ten or more times. This chain links TRBV18 with TRBJ2-2; maybe TRBD2 (5 bases). The length of the CDR3 is 15 residues. V was pared by 0 bases and J by 5 bases, with 10 bases between. Germline loops: CDR1 KGHSH, CDR2 LQKENI. For the CDR3, the DNA is TGTGCCAGCTCACCACCGGGAGTACGGACCGGGGAGCTGTTTTTT. Its protein is CASSPPGVRTGELFF.

This chain connects TRBV20-1 to TRBJ1-3; D might be TRBD1 (6 bases). Germline V lookup: CDR1 DFQATT, CDR2 SNEGSKA (reference sequence). The CDR3 has 14 residues. V was clipped by 5 bases and J by 4 bases, with 15 bases between them. The chain's CDR3 is CSAAHRATGNTIYF. Here the CDR3 DNA reads TGCAGTGCTGCACACAGGGCTACCGGAAACACCATATATTTT.

The gene calls are TRBV7-2 and TRBJ1-1; 10 bases line up with TRBD1. Germline assignment: CDR1 SGHTA and CDR2 FQGNSA. This CDR3 has 15 amino acids. The J segment lost 1 base and the V segment lost 5 bases, leaving 4 bases of the junction unmatched. DNA for the CDR3: TGTGCCAGCAGCCCTCGGACAGGGGGGAACACTGAAGCTTTCTTT. This sequence encodes CASSPRTGGNTEAFF.

By frequency in the sample, this clone is medium-sized. The chain is built from TRBV19 and TRBJ1-1; maybe TRBD1 (5 bases). The V and J ends lost 5 bases and 6 bases respectively, with 13 bases between them. CDR3 length equals 13 residues. Germline loops: CDR1 LNHDA, CDR2 SQIVND (reference sequence). The CDR3 bases are TGTGCCAGTAGTCCATGGTGGGGGGCTGAAGCTTTCTTT. Translation: CASSPWWGAEAFF.

This clone is a singleton in its sample. This rearrangement joins TRBV20-1 to TRBJ2-7; tentatively, D is TRBD1 or TRBD2 (5 bases each). V was pared by 0 bases and J by 5 bases, with 11 bases between. The CDR3 runs 13 residues. Germline V gene data show CDR1 as DFQATT and CDR2 as SNEGSKA (reference sequence). CDR3 sequence (DNA): TGCAGTGCTAGAGATGGGAGAGGGGACGAGCAGTACTTC. Amino acids: CSARDGRGDEQYF.

This clone was picked up many times. The CDR3, as DNA: TGTGCCAGTAGTAGACCCTGGACTAGCGGGAAGTACAATGAGCAGTTCTTC. Translation: CASSRPWTSGKYNEQFF. This rearrangement joins TRBV19 to TRBJ2-1, with 12 bases fitting TRBD2. V was pared by 4 bases and J by 4 bases, with 8 bases of the junction left unmatched. The CDR3 is 17 amino acids. Germline CDR1 is LNHDA and CDR2 is SQIVND (reference sequence).

This chain joins TRBV11-2 and TRBJ2-7, with D possibly TRBD2 on 5 matching bases. The CDR3 is 18 amino acids. Germline V CDR1 and CDR2: SGHAT, FQNNGV. Between the trimmed V and J ends, which lost 6 bases and 2 bases, there was a span of 26 bases. The CDR3 DNA reads TGTGCCAGCAGTGGGGTCCCAGCGGCGACTCCGTTAACCTACGAGCAGTACTTC. Translated: CASSGVPAATPLTYEQYF.

J is TRBJ1-5 and V is TRBV12-3 or TRBV12-4; the D gene is possibly TRBD1 (6 bases). V lost 3 bases, J lost 4 bases, and 13 bases lay in between. This CDR3 region has 15 residues. CDR3 amino acids: CASSLDSRKNQPQHF. In DNA form, the CDR3 reads TGTGCCAGCAGTTTGGACAGTCGGAAGAATCAGCCCCAGCATTTT.

The V call is TRBV6-1, the J call TRBJ2-7, with a tentative D call TRBD1 (6 bases). The ends were cut back, 5 bases at V and 3 bases at J, with 11 bases in the middle. This CDR3 has 13 residues. CDR1 is MNHNS and CDR2 is SASEGT in the germline V gene. The CDR3 coding sequence is TGTGCCAGCAGTCCCCGGGACAACTACGAGCAGTACTTC. Encoded protein: CASSPRDNYEQYF.

This sequence joins TRBV6-1 and TRBJ1-1, with D maybe TRBD1 (6 bases). The CDR3 loop spans 14 amino acids. CDR1 MNHNS and CDR2 SASEGT come from the germline V gene. Trimming removed 1 base at V and 6 bases at J, with 12 bases between. The CDR3 DNA sequence: TGTGCCAGCAGTGAAGGGACAGTCATGCCTGAAGCTTTCTTT. Encoded protein: CASSEGTVMPEAFF.

This clone was seen many times. The same CDR3 can be traced to other DNA sequences in this sample. This sequence joins TRBV20-1 and TRBJ2-7; TRBD2 is a possible D gene (6 bases). CDR1 and CDR2 from the germline V gene are DFQATT and SNEGSKA (reference sequence). The V end lost 0 bases, the J end lost 4 bases, and 10 bases lay between the germline ends. This CDR3 contains 13 residues. The CDR3 region is CSARERREYEQYF. The CDR3 bases are TGCAGTGCTAGAGAAAGGAGGGAGTACGAGCAGTACTTC.

This clone has only a few counts. One end of the junction does not line up with germline, which may come from a read error. At the DNA level, this CDR3 is encoded by other sequences in the same sample as well. The chain joins TRBV28 to TRBJ2-2; TRBD2 aligns across 8 bases. The length of the CDR3 is 17 residues. The germline V gene encodes CDR1 MDHEN and CDR2 SYDVKM. The CDR3 loop is CASRPTAGASNTGELFF. The CDR3 DNA reads TGTGCCAGCAGGCCTACAGCGGGAGCTTCTAACACTGGGGAGCTGTTTTTT.

The chain couples TRBV3-1 to TRBJ2-1; D is uncertain. Germline CDR1 LGHDT, CDR2 YNNKEL (reference sequence). V shed 4 bases and J shed 9 bases, with 13 bases lying between them. There are 13 residues in the CDR3. For the CDR3, the DNA is TGTGCCAGCAGCCCCGACCTTGTGTGTGAGCAGTTCTTC. Protein: CASSPDLVCEQFF.

At least ten counts were recorded for this clone. The chain is built from TRBV28 and TRBJ2-4; 8 bases fit TRBD2. This CDR3 contains 17 residues. Germline values: CDR1 MDHEN, CDR2 SYDVKM. With V trimmed by 8 bases and J by 0 bases, 12 bases remained unmatched. Here the CDR3 reads CASSWVGGGEAKNIQYF. Written as DNA, the CDR3 is TGTGCCAGCTCTTGGGTCGGGGGGGGGGAAGCCAAAAACATTCAGTACTTC.

By sample fraction, this clone is medium-sized. The chain uses TRBV6-2 or TRBV6-3 and TRBJ2-7; 10 bases are shared with TRBD2. Germline V gene data show CDR1 as MNHEY and CDR2 as SVGEGT. CDR3 size: 14 residues. Unmatched junction bases numbered 4, after V lost 8 bases and J lost 0 bases. The CDR3 DNA sequence: TGTGCCAGCGTAGCGGGAGGCGTCTCCTACGAGCAGTACTTC. This gives the protein CASVAGGVSYEQYF.